This TCR beta chain is from a study of blood T cells in healthy people across ages. Trimming shortened V by 0 bases and J by 5 bases, and 18 bases separated the two germline ends. In germline, CDR1 is MGHRA, CDR2 YSYEKL. This CDR3 has 17 amino acids. The second PCR ran roughly 6 to 11 cycles with a sample-barcoded 5' primer and J-beta primers. One entry per CDR3 protein results from TCRdb running MiXCR on the 5' RACE reads. The sample holds 1,100,000 or so distinct CDR3 sequences; 45% are singletons and the top ten take approximately 17%. Study results and caveats: In older individuals, TCR beta diversity per million T cells was lower, falling roughly linearly with age. Unsorted PBMC input precluded a conclusive naive versus antigen-experienced comparison. There were more naive CD4+ cells and higher diversity in long-lived donors than in aged donors. Changes in expanded clonotypes were possibly confounded, as the CMV status of donors was unknown.

This clonotype was seen a handful of times. As yet, its antigen is unknown. The rearrangement uses TRBV4-1 and TRBJ2-3; the D call may be TRBD1 or TRBD2 (6 bases each). This sequence originates from a woman in her sixties in good health. Sequencing used blood. The CDR3 loop reads CASSQEGAGRGGDTQYF. Written as DNA, the CDR3 is TGCGCCAGCAGCCAAGAGGGGGCCGGGAGAGGAGGAGATACGCAGTATTTT.